This is a list of T cell receptor beta chains from one sample in a study of blood T cell repertoires in COVID-19. Measured with immunoSEQ multiplex PCR; TCRdb has only the in-frame clones, and not every one. Of 250,000 to 300,000 clones listed, 80% to 85% are singletons. The sequencing input was peripheral blood. The receptors stem from a woman aged 60-75 years with active or convalescent COVID-19. Both conserved end residues are part of each CDR3. Each record gives: clone size, D gene, V gene, J gene, CDR3 protein, CDR3 DNA. A D gene is named only where the DNA matches it firmly. Clone size, where shown, is once, few, many, or a class for clones that have expanded.

>NA|TRBD1|TRBV11-2|TRBJ2-7
CASSVYRGAFYEQYF
TGTGCCAGCAGCGTTTACAGGGGGGCGTTTTACGAGCAGTACTTC
>NA|TRBD1|TRBV6-5|TRBJ1-4
CASSPWGTVNEKLFF
TGTGCCAGCAGTCCATGGGGGACAGTTAATGAAAAACTGTTTTTT
>NA|NA|TRBV7-3|TRBJ2-3
CASSLNRGGETDTQYF
TGTGCCAGCAGCTTAAATAGGGGGGGCGAAACAGATACGCAGTATTTT
>NA|NA|TRBV14|TRBJ2-2
CASSQGGLSNTGELFF
TGTGCCAGCAGCCAAGGTGGGCTCTCGAACACCGGGGAGCTGTTTTTT
>NA|TRBD1|TRBV19|TRBJ1-6
CASSDRVDSPLHF
TGTGCCAGTTCGGACAGGGTAGACTCACCCCTCCACTTT
>NA|NA|TRBV13|TRBJ1-1
CASSFSGRGAFF
TGTGCCAGCAGCTTCAGCGGGCGGGGAGCTTTCTTT
>NA|TRBD2|TRBV7-9|TRBJ2-3
CASSLGAGGGADTQYF
TGTGCCAGCAGCTTAGGGGCGGGGGGCGGCGCAGATACGCAGTATTTT
>NA|NA|TRBV11-2|TRBJ1-1
CASSMTGGGTEAFF
TGTGCCAGCAGCATGACAGGCGGAGGCACTGAAGCTTTCTTT
>NA|NA|TRBV7-9|TRBJ1-2
CASTEWQGRVYGYTF
TGTGCCAGCACGGAGTGGCAGGGTAGAGTCTATGGCTACACCTTC
>NA|TRBD2|TRBV5-1|TRBJ2-7
CASSLGLASDEQYF
TGCGCCAGCAGCTTGGGACTAGCGAGCGACGAGCAGTACTTC
>NA|TRBD1|TRBV11-3|TRBJ1-1
CASSPTGETEAFF
TGTGCCAGCAGCCCGACAGGGGAAACTGAAGCTTTCTTT
>NA|TRBD2|TRBV5-4|TRBJ2-6
CASSFGGGGSGANVLTF
TGTGCCAGCAGCTTTGGGGGGGGTGGCTCTGGGGCCAACGTCCTGACTTTC
>once|NA|TRBV3-1/TRBV3-2|TRBJ2-5
CASSQDPSNQETQYF
TGTGCCAGCAGCCAAGATCCGAGTAACCAAGAGACCCAGTACTTC
>NA|TRBD1|TRBV25-1|TRBJ2-2
CASSEWGQGNTGELFF
TGTGCCAGCAGTGAATGGGGACAGGGGAACACCGGGGAGCTGTTTTTT
>NA|NA|TRBV19|TRBJ1-3
CASTTRFLSGNTIYF
TGTGCCAGTACCACCAGGTTTCTTTCTGGAAACACCATATATTTT
>NA|TRBD1|TRBV27|TRBJ1-1
CASRQGANTEAFF
TGTGCCAGCCGGCAGGGGGCAAACACTGAAGCTTTCTTT
>few|NA|TRBV5-6|TRBJ1-2
CASRPPGAYGYTF
TGTGCCAGCAGACCACCAGGGGCCTATGGCTACACCTTC
>NA|TRBD2|TRBV5-1|TRBJ2-3
CASRPWRGGFYTQYF
TGCGCCAGCAGACCGTGGCGGGGGGGCTTCTATACGCAGTATTTT
>NA|NA|TRBV24-1|TRBJ1-2
CATSDAKTGSRYGYTF
TGTGCCACCAGTGATGCAAAAACAGGGTCTCGGTATGGCTACACCTTC
>NA|NA|TRBV6-6|TRBJ1-2
CASSNGGDYGYTF
TGTGCCAGCAGCAACGGGGGGGACTATGGCTACACCTTC
>NA|TRBD2|TRBV7-9|TRBJ2-5
CASSLVGGETQYF
TGTGCCAGCAGCTTGGTGGGGGGGGAGACCCAGTACTTC
>NA|NA|TRBV20-1|TRBJ2-3
CSASSPPPTDTQYF
TGCAGTGCTAGTTCCCCTCCCCCCACAGATACGCAGTATTTT
>NA|NA|TRBV4-1|TRBJ2-7
CASSQVSPISSYEQYF
TGCGCCAGCAGCCAAGTTTCACCGATCAGCTCCTACGAGCAGTACTTC
>NA|NA|TRBV18|TRBJ1-1
CASSTISGETEAFF
TGTGCCAGCTCAACAATCTCAGGGGAAACTGAAGCTTTCTTT
>NA|NA|TRBV30|TRBJ1-1
CAWSARSRGAFF
TGTGCCTGGAGTGCCAGAAGTAGGGGAGCTTTCTTT
>NA|NA|TRBV24-1|TRBJ1-1
CATSDSHNTEAFF
TGTGCCACCAGTGACAGTCACAACACTGAAGCTTTCTTT
>NA|NA|TRBV9|TRBJ1-3
CASSADRFHSGNTIYF
TGTGCCAGCAGCGCAGACAGGTTCCACTCTGGAAACACCATATATTTT
>few|NA|TRBV10-3|TRBJ2-7
CAISESTGSFDEQYF
TGTGCCATCAGTGAGTCAACAGGGTCATTTGACGAGCAGTACTTC
>NA|TRBD1|TRBV4-2|TRBJ1-2
CASSQEPGQGRGYTF
TGTGCCAGCAGCCAAGAGCCGGGACAGGGTCGTGGCTACACCTTC
>NA|TRBD1|TRBV18|TRBJ2-3
CASSPRQGGITDTQYF
TGTGCCAGCTCACCACGACAGGGGGGCATAACAGATACGCAGTATTTT
>NA|NA|TRBV9|TRBJ2-6
CASSVGGPDLTF
TGTGCCAGCAGCGTAGGGGGCCCCGACCTGACTTTC
>NA|TRBD2|TRBV18|TRBJ2-1
CASSPAAGGHNEQFF
TGTGCCAGCTCACCGGCGGCGGGGGGGCACAATGAGCAGTTCTTC
>NA|TRBD1|TRBV2|TRBJ2-1
CASSLRDRGWYEQFF
TGTGCCAGCAGCCTCCGGGACAGGGGGTGGTATGAGCAGTTCTTC
>NA|TRBD1|TRBV9|TRBJ1-1
CASSDYRGRSAEAFF
TGTGCCAGCAGCGATTACAGGGGTCGGTCGGCTGAAGCTTTCTTT
>many|NA|TRBV5-6|TRBJ1-1
CASSLVGSTTMNTEAFF
TGTGCCAGCAGCTTGGTGGGCAGCACCACAATGAACACTGAAGCTTTCTTT